The rows below give T cell receptor beta chains drawn from one sample of a study of T cell repertoires in cytomegalovirus infection. TCRdb passed the reads through MiXCR, listing each CDR3 protein once. The data hold approximately 500,000 distinct CDR3 sequences, with about 10% observed a single time. Sequencing used PBMCs. All receptors come from a human donor in good health (CMV status not recorded). Some clones in this sample may be carry-over from other donors' samples. CDR3s leave out the opening cysteine and the closing phenylalanine or tryptophan.

cdr3_length v_call cdr3_aa
13 TRBV7-2 ASSLSHRGYNEQF
13 TRBV7-9 ASSLASDSNQPQH
12 TRBV2 ASRYGTDQETQY
12 TRBV12-3/TRBV12-4 ASSIQGTNEKLF
12 TRBV18 ASSPSGGSYEQY
15 TRBV5-5 ASSMRGQGTDLGEQY
14 TRBV7-8 ASSLRRSDRNYGYT
11 TRBV12-3/TRBV12-4 ASSPSPNTEAF
12 TRBV6-1 ASRGLAGTDTQY
15 TRBV14 ASSPGPAGEWFRGYT
13 TRBV3-1 ASSHLGPKLNEQF
14 TRBV7-9 ASSFGTGAFQETQY
13 TRBV7-8 ASSLDAGGDTEAF
12 TRBV3-1 ASSPRGGWTEAF
10 TRBV20-1 SASDPGFEQF
10 TRBV10-3 AISAAGTEAF
16 TRBV27 ASSWELPHLGGVDEQF
14 TRBV5-1 ASSPTTSSSYNEQF
13 TRBV6-8 ASTPWAGRSYEQY
14 TRBV5-6 ASSYGTGTPTGELF
13 TRBV7-2 ASTLTAESPKTQY
12 TRBV5-6 ASSSDRIGQPQH
13 TRBV28 ASSLQYGNTGELF
11 TRBV2 ASAQENTGELF
15 TRBV11-2 ASSLGLMERKDTEAF
11 TRBV7-3 ASSRDRVNEQY
13 TRBV3-1 ASSQDLRGNYGYT
9 TRBV6-2/TRBV6-3 ASRERGIQY
14 TRBV11-2 ASSPWETGLIGGYT
8 TRBV2 ASFGAPLF
12 TRBV24-1 ATSAEGQDYGYT
15 TRBV6-1 ASRSALRGIWVGEQF
11 TRBV20-1 SAREPRGETQY
13 TRBV5-1 ASSSLGALNYGYT
13 TRBV4-2 ASSHPEVSNQPQH
11 TRBV3-1 ASSPLRGDEQF
14 TRBV6-4 ASSDPGHFSGNAIY
8 TRBV4-2 ASGRAEQF
13 TRBV18 ASSLPGQDTHEQY
12 TRBV20-1 SASSGINYNEQF
13 TRBV6-5 ASSYSWTGSGELF